A single TCR beta chain is shown here with its context. Its antigen is still unknown. This CDR3 region has 17 residues. Trimming at V came to 0 bases and at J to 7 bases, leaving 8 bases not matched to a gene. The germline V gene has CDR1 SGHNT and CDR2 YYREEE (reference sequence). Primers included in the PCR were 60 Vbeta and 13 Jbeta primers. The table came from immunoSEQ multiplex PCR; TCRdb's copy has only in-frame clones and leaves some out. The table shows approximately 75,000 clones, with roughly 88% occurring only once. This entry comes from a study of cytomegalovirus exposure and HLA in healthy donors. Broader study findings: Immune exposure information available was restricted to CMV serostatus. Earlier findings revealed that most TCR beta V segments proved productive either about 87% or about 30% of the time. A list of approximately 160 TCR beta chains associated with cytomegalovirus was given. Rates of TCR association differed by HLA locus in a later analysis, with DRB1 highest and HLA-C lowest.

V gene TRBV5-4 combines with J gene TRBJ2-1; the match to TRBD2 covers 12 bases. This receptor was taken from a man aged 70 or older in good health and CMV-seropositive. The sequencing input was PBMCs. The CDR3 region has the DNA TGTGCCAGCAGCTTGGCCCTCGCTAGCGGGAGGGTGAATGAGCAGTTCTTC. Residues: CASSLALASGRVNEQFF.